The 24 T cell receptor beta chains in this list originate from one sample, sequenced in a study of blood T cell repertoires in COVID-19. The table came from immunoSEQ multiplex PCR; TCRdb's copy has only in-frame clones and leaves some out. The top ten clones hold 5.5% to 6.5% of a sample with some 60,000 clones, 80% to 95% of them seen once. The material sequenced was peripheral blood. The receptor set was obtained from a human donor in a cohort sampled during active COVID-19.

V gene TRBV11-2 combines with J gene TRBJ1-4, with 7 bases lining up with TRBD1. V was clipped by 5 bases and J by 0 bases; unmatched bases: 3. This CDR3 has 15 amino acids. The germline V gene encodes CDR1 SGHAT and CDR2 FQNNGV. The CDR3 reads CASSRGQATNEKLFF. In DNA form, the CDR3 reads TGTGCCAGCAGCCGAGGACAGGCAACTAATGAAAAACTGTTTTTT.

CDR3 bases: TGTGCCAGCATATATAGTCTACTAGAGAACACCATATATTTT. Translated, it gives CASIYSLLENTIYF. The genes are TRBV6-6 and TRBJ1-3; D remains unclear. The ends were cut back, 7 bases at V and 7 bases at J, with 17 bases in the middle. CDR1 is MNHNY, CDR2 SVGAGI, per germline (reference sequence). This CDR3 contains 14 residues.

The V call is TRBV5-5, the J call TRBJ2-1; tentatively, D is TRBD2 (5 bases). V was trimmed by 2 bases and J by 6 bases, leaving 15 bases between them. This CDR3 is 15 amino acids long. The germline CDR1 and CDR2 sequences are SGHKS and YYEKEE (reference sequence). Here the CDR3 DNA reads TGTGCCAGCAGCTTCGACGATAGGACTGGCAATGAGCAGTTCTTC. Translation gives CASSFDDRTGNEQFF.

The chain has TRBV12-3 or TRBV12-4 and TRBJ2-3, with D unresolved. The CDR3 has 13 residues. Trimming stripped 5 bases from V and 8 bases from J, with 14 bases between. The CDR3, as DNA: TGTGCCAGCAGTCCCGACGACCTAGGTACGCAGTATTTT. Translating gives CASSPDDLGTQYF.

The chain employs TRBV6-5 and TRBJ1-1; D possibly corresponds to TRBD1 (5 bases). V lost 0 bases and J 0 bases, leaving 8 bases between the germline ends. CDR1 and CDR2 from the germline V gene are MNHEY and SVGAGI. This CDR3 has 15 residues. The CDR3 bases are TGTGCCAGCAGTTACTCAGGGGCGATGAACACTGAAGCTTTCTTT. Translated, it gives CASSYSGAMNTEAFF.

The chain links TRBV19 to TRBJ1-4; D unresolved. The CDR3 is 11 amino acids. V gave up 2 bases and J gave up 8 bases, with 3 bases separating them. Germline assignment: CDR1 LNHDA and CDR2 SQIVND (reference sequence). The CDR3 nucleotides are TGTGCCAGTAGTATACGGGAAAAACTGTTTTTT. Translating it yields CASSIREKLFF.

This chain joins TRBV27 and TRBJ2-7, with 9 bases aligning to TRBD1. Looked up from germline, CDR1 is MNHEY and CDR2 is SMNVEV (reference sequence). The length of the CDR3 is 13 residues. J gave up 5 bases and V 6 bases, and 5 bases lay outside the gene matches. CDR3 coding DNA: TGTGCCAGCAGCCGGGACAGGGCGGACGAGCAGTACTTC. This encodes CASSRDRADEQYF.

This rearrangement joins TRBV5-1 to TRBJ2-5, with 11 bases fitting TRBD2. V gave up 3 bases and J gave up 0 bases; unmatched junction bases: 4. Germline V gene lookup returns CDR1 SGHRS and CDR2 YFSETQ. The CDR3 is 16 amino acids. In DNA form, the CDR3 reads TGCGCCAGCAGCTGGGGACTAGCGGTGCACCAAGAGACCCAGTACTTC. The encoded protein is CASSWGLAVHQETQYF.

The chain combines TRBV6-6 with TRBJ1-2; TRBD1 might be the D (6 bases). V shed 2 bases and J shed 8 bases, with 21 bases lying between them. CDR3 size: 16 residues. The V gene's germline CDR1 is MNHNY and CDR2 SVGAGI (reference sequence). This chain's CDR3 is CASSYHNRARGGGYTF. The CDR3 DNA follows: TGTGCCAGCAGTTACCATAATCGGGCCAGGGGCGGAGGCTACACCTTC.

A remark on this clone: One junction end does not reproduce the germline sequence, and a read error may be involved. The chain combines TRBV12-3 or TRBV12-4 with TRBJ1-1; D is unclear. This CDR3 contains 13 residues. The CDR3 is CASRLGENTEAFF. The CDR3 DNA is TGTGCCAGCAGATTAGGAGAAAACACTGAAGCTTTCTTT.

This clone was seen just once. This chain links TRBV5-1 with TRBJ2-2, with D unresolved. CDR1 and CDR2 from the germline V gene are SGHRS and YFSETQ. The CDR3 has 14 residues. V shed 1 base and J shed 3 bases, with 7 bases lying between them. This CDR3 reads CASSLTDDTGELFF. CDR3 nucleotide sequence: TGCGCCAGCAGCTTGACAGACGACACCGGGGAGCTGTTTTTT.

The chain carries TRBV27 and TRBJ2-3; 13 positions match TRBD2. Germline-derived CDR1 and CDR2 are MNHEY and SMNVEV (reference sequence). V was pared by 4 bases and J by 3 bases, with 4 bases of the junction left unmatched. The CDR3 has 16 residues. CDR3 in DNA: TGTGCCAGCAGTTCAAGGGGACTAGCGGGAACAGATACGCAGTATTTT. Its translation is CASSSRGLAGTDTQYF.

The chain has TRBV19 and TRBJ1-1; D not resolved. Germline loops: CDR1 LNHDA, CDR2 SQIVND (reference sequence). V was cut by 3 bases and J by 1 base, with 6 bases left in between. The length of the CDR3 is 13 residues. The DNA of the CDR3 is TGTGCCAGTAGTATTGAACAGAACACTGAAGCTTTCTTT. It yields the protein CASSIEQNTEAFF.

The chain carries TRBV5-1 and TRBJ2-7; D is ambiguous. The CDR3 is made up of 12 amino acids. V was clipped by 0 bases and J by 6 bases, with 7 bases between them. Looked up from germline, CDR1 is SGHRS and CDR2 is YFSETQ. The CDR3 reads CASSLGGREQYF. The CDR3 nucleotides read TGCGCCAGCAGCTTGGGAGGCCGCGAGCAGTACTTC. The whole variable domain, filled in from reference TRBV5-1 and TRBJ2-7, reads KAGVTQTPRYLIKTRGQQVTLSCSPISGHRSVSWYQQTPGQGLQFLFEYFSETQRNKGNFPGRFSGRQFSNSRSEMNVSTLELGDSALYLCASSLGGREQYFGPGTRLTVT.

The gene calls are TRBV6-5 and TRBJ2-3, with D possibly being TRBD2 (6 bases). From germline, CDR1 is MNHEY and CDR2 SVGAGI. The CDR3 sequence is 12 residues long. V shed 5 bases and J shed 10 bases, with 13 bases lying between them. The CDR3 spells CASSNLGGAQYF. The DNA of the CDR3 is TGTGCCAGCAGTAACCTGGGCGGGGCGCAGTATTTT.

The chain recombines TRBV7-2 with TRBJ2-5, with 8 bases matching TRBD1. The CDR3 spans 13 residues. Looked up from germline, CDR1 is SGHTA and CDR2 is FQGNSA. The CDR3 nucleotides read TGTGCAACCGGACAGGGAGCACAAGAGACCCAGTACTTC. Residues: CATGQGAQETQYF.

CDR3 DNA sequence: TGTGCCACAGCCAGGACAGCCAACTATGGCTACACCTTC. This codes for CATARTANYGYTF. The J gene is TRBJ1-2, the V gene TRBV10-3; D possibly corresponds to TRBD1 (6 bases). The V end lost 10 bases, the J end lost 2 bases, and 14 bases lay between the germline ends. The germline CDR1 and CDR2 sequences are ENHRY and SYGVKD. The length of the CDR3 is 13 residues.

The gene calls are TRBV11-2 and TRBJ1-4; 7 nucleotides line up with TRBD1. Trimming removed 1 base from V and 7 bases from J; junction bases left unmatched: 3. Germline CDR1 reads SGHAT; CDR2 reads FQNNGV. The CDR3 sequence is 14 residues long. CDR3 amino acids: CASSLGQGGEKLFF. The CDR3 nucleotides read TGTGCCAGCAGCTTAGGACAGGGCGGTGAAAAACTGTTTTTT.

This rearrangement joins TRBV3-1 (or the pseudogene TRBV3-2) to TRBJ1-3; 9 positions agree with TRBD1. The CDR3 length is 16 residues. Germline lookup yields CDR1 LGHDT and CDR2 YNNKEL (reference sequence). The trim removed 5 bases at V and 2 bases at J, leaving 7 bases unmatched. CDR3 residues: CASSTAGTGTGNTIYF. The DNA of the CDR3 is TGTGCCAGCAGCACCGCCGGGACAGGGACTGGAAACACCATATATTTT.

The chain has TRBV5-4 and TRBJ2-5; 8 nucleotides match TRBD1. V lost 4 bases, J lost 5 bases, and 10 bases stayed unmatched. The CDR3 consists of 15 residues. CDR1 is SGHNT and CDR2 is YYREEE in the germline V gene (reference sequence). The CDR3 DNA reads TGTGCCAGCAGCCCATGGACAGGGCCTATGGAGACCCAGTACTTC. Its translation: CASSPWTGPMETQYF.

The chain couples TRBV2 to TRBJ2-7; 15 nucleotides line up with TRBD2. The V and J ends lost 4 bases and 6 bases, in that order; junction bases with no gene match: 4. This CDR3 region has 15 residues. Germline loops: CDR1 SNHLY, CDR2 FYNNEI. As DNA, the CDR3 is TGTGCCAGCAGTGGGACTAGCGGGAGGGCCCCCGAGCAGTACTTC. As protein: CASSGTSGRAPEQYF.

This clone was picked up a small number of times. The CDR3: CASSTGQGTNTEAFF. For the CDR3, the DNA is TGTGCCAGTAGTACGGGACAGGGCACGAACACTGAAGCTTTCTTT. The J gene is TRBJ1-1, the V gene TRBV19; 9 positions match TRBD1. The V gene's germline CDR1 is LNHDA and CDR2 SQIVND (reference sequence). The CDR3 is 15 amino acids. Trimming at V came to 4 bases and at J to 1 base, leaving 4 bases not matched to a gene.

CDR3 sequence (DNA): TGTGCCAGCAGTCCCCCGGGACAAACAAAAGAGATCTATGGCTACACCTTC. Its translation: CASSPPGQTKEIYGYTF. The chain recombines TRBV28 with TRBJ1-2, with D tentatively TRBD1 (6 bases). The CDR3 spans 17 residues. V was clipped by 5 bases and J by 4 bases, with 23 bases between them. Germline values: CDR1 MDHEN, CDR2 SYDVKM.

The genes are TRBV7-9 and TRBJ2-3, with 8 nucleotides matching TRBD2. The CDR3 spans 14 residues. Germline V gene sequence: CDR1 SEHNR, CDR2 FQNEAQ (reference sequence). V was clipped by 1 base and J by 7 bases; unmatched bases: 4. This CDR3 is CASSLDGLAHTQYF. The CDR3 DNA reads as TGTGCCAGCAGCTTAGATGGACTAGCTCATACGCAGTATTTT.